This T cell receptor (beta chain) was observed in a study of blood T cell repertoires in COVID-19. Study-level information: Material from acute and convalescent COVID-19 was sourced from the United States, Italy and Spain. Sources were T cells, B-cell-depleted T cells, or PBMCs; the material itself was cDNA or gDNA.

Methods used by the authors: It was from reference gene primer amplification that nucleated cell counts were estimated. Profiling relied on immunoSEQ multiplex PCR, and the TCRdb table lists in-frame clones only, not all of them. D and trimming were read from the DNA, whereas the V and J calls and clone size are those reported in that table. Of some 66,000 clones in the sample, 86% are singletons; the top ten hold 5.5% to 8%. Per the germline V gene, CDR1 is SGHAT and CDR2 is FQNNGV. Trimming shortened V by 1 base and J by 3 bases, and 9 bases separated the two germline ends. There are 14 residues in the CDR3.

This clonotype was obtained from a man aged 45-65 years with active COVID-19. Input material: peripheral blood. This chain uses TRBV11-2 with TRBJ1-1, with D perhaps matching TRBD1 (5 bases). The CDR3 DNA is TGTGCCAGCAGCTTAGGATGGGGGGACACTGAAGCTTTCTTT. It translates to CASSLGWGDTEAFF.